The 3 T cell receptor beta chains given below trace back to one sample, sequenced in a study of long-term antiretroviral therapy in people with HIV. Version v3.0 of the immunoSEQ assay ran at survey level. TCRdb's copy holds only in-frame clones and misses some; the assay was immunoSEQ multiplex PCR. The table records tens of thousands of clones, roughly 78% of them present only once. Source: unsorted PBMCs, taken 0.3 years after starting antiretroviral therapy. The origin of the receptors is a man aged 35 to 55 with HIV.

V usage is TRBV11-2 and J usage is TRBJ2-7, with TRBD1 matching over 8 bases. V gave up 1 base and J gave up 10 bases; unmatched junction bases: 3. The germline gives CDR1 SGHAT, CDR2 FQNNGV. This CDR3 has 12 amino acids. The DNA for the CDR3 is TGTGCCAGCAGCTTAGGTCAGGGGGCCCAGTACTTC. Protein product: CASSLGQGAQYF.

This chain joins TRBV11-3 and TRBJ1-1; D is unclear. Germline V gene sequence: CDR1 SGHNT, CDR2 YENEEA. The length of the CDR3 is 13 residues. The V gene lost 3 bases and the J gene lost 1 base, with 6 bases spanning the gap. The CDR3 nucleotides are TGTGCCAGCAGCTTGCAATGGAACACTGAAGCTTTCTTT. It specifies CASSLQWNTEAFF.

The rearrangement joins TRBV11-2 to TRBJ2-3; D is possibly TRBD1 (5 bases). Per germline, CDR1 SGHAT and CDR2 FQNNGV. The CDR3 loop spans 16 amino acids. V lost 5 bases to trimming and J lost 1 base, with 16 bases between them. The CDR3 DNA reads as TGTGCCAGCAGCCAAAAGGGGCAACGGGGCACAGATACGCAGTATTTT. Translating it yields CASSQKGQRGTDTQYF.